This T cell receptor (beta chain) was sequenced for a study of blood T cell repertoires in COVID-19. The CDR3 spans 15 residues. Clones were sequenced by immunoSEQ multiplex PCR, and TCRdb holds only the in-frame ones, with some missing. Here the sample spans about 240,000 clones, around 89% being singletons. All enrollees were roughly 18 to 89 years old and from under 25 US areas. Assignment of participants to cohorts was predicated upon participant-reported clinical history. This chain uses TRBV21-1 with TRBJ1-2; TRBD1 was called by the table and not checked on the DNA. TRBV21-1 is labeled a pseudogene. This clonotype was obtained from a woman in her twenties or thirties who had recovered from COVID-19. Sequencing used PBMCs or T cells enriched from blood (not recorded which). As DNA, the CDR3 is TGTGCCAGCAGCACTGACAAGGCTCATCCCTATGGCTACACCTTC. Translation: CASSTDKAHPYGYTF.